This T cell receptor beta chain appears in the sequencing data of a study of cytomegalovirus exposure and HLA in healthy donors. The PCR had 60 Vbeta and 13 Jbeta primers. Source study methods: The authors later counted tens of millions of unique TCR beta chains, some 9.9 million of them shared. Only in-frame clones appear in the TCRdb table, and some are missing; sequencing was by immunoSEQ multiplex PCR. The DNA was the basis for D and trimming; V, J and clone size are from that table. Among roughly 100,000 clones, approximately 77% were seen once, and the ten largest hold around 5.3%. Healthy bone marrow donors supplied every sample. V gave up 3 bases and J gave up 2 bases, with 8 bases separating them. The CDR3 contains 13 residues. The germline V gene encodes CDR1 SEHNR and CDR2 FQNEAQ (reference sequence). Note on this clone: The target antigen is unknown.

Overall study findings and caveats: A later analysis appeared to link common viral pathogens to several of the most significant clusters. In a later analysis, productive TCRs from donors in an Asian-associated ancestry cluster reportedly carried fewer N-insertions than the cohort mean.

The TCR originated in a woman aged 35 to 49 in good health and CMV-seronegative. V usage is TRBV7-9 and J usage is TRBJ2-7; tentative D call: TRBD1 (6 bases). The sample consisted of PBMCs. The CDR3: CASSFAGAYEQYF. Here the CDR3 DNA reads TGTGCCAGCAGCTTTGCAGGGGCCTACGAGCAGTACTTC.